These 27 T cell receptor beta chains were all obtained from the same sample, sequenced in a study of cytomegalovirus exposure and HLA in healthy donors. The primer mix had 60 Vbeta and 13 Jbeta primers. TCRdb's copy holds only in-frame clones and misses some; the assay was immunoSEQ multiplex PCR. This table holds 40,000 to 60,000 clones. The sample taken for sequencing was PBMCs. Source of these receptors: a female donor in good health and CMV-seronegative.

The J gene is TRBJ2-1, the V gene TRBV7-9, with 8 nucleotides matching TRBD1. CDR1 SEHNR and CDR2 FQNEAQ come from the germline V gene (reference sequence). The CDR3 spans 14 residues. V was clipped by 8 bases and J by 9 bases; unmatched bases: 12. CDR3: CASEGQGAIFEQFF. DNA of the CDR3: TGTGCCAGCGAAGGGCAGGGGGCGATTTTTGAGCAGTTCTTC.

Concerning this clone: The identical CDR3 is also encoded by other nucleotide sequences in the sample. The gene calls are TRBV9 and TRBJ1-1, with a weak D call TRBD1 (5 bases). Per germline, CDR1 SGDLS and CDR2 YYNGEE. CDR3 length equals 14 residues. Deletions cut 2 bases from V and 1 base from J, with 9 bases between. DNA for the CDR3: TGTGCCAGCAGCGTGGGGGGAGCGAACACTGAAGCTTTCTTT. Amino acid sequence: CASSVGGANTEAFF. The full variable domain, rest sourced from reference TRBV9 and TRBJ1-1, is DSGVTQTPKHLITATGQRVTLRCSPRSGDLSVYWYQQSLDQGLQFLIQYYNGEERAKGNILERFSAQQFPDLHSELNLSSLELGDSALYFCASSVGGANTEAFFGQGTRLTVV.

J is TRBJ2-7 and V is TRBV2, with D maybe TRBD2 (6 bases). The CDR3 has 17 residues. The V gene's germline CDR1 is SNHLY and CDR2 FYNNEI. Trimming removed 3 bases at V and 2 bases at J, with 20 bases between. CDR3 sequence reads: CASSETPSSDLTYEQYF. The DNA for the CDR3 is TGTGCCAGCAGTGAGACCCCATCTAGCGACCTGACCTACGAGCAGTACTTC.

DNA of the CDR3: TGTGCCAGCAGCCAAATGACAGGGGTACAGTGGGGCTACACCTTC. As protein: CASSQMTGVQWGYTF. The chain uses TRBV4-2 and TRBJ1-2; 8 bases align to TRBD1. Germline assignment: CDR1 LGHNA and CDR2 YNFKEQ. Trimming took 2 bases from V and 8 from J; bases not matched to a gene: 10. The CDR3 consists of 15 residues.

The chain joins TRBV13 to TRBJ1-2; unclear D gene. Trimming stripped 5 bases from V and 6 bases from J, with 19 bases between. Germline loops: CDR1 PRHDT, CDR2 FYEKMQ (reference sequence). This CDR3 comprises 15 residues. CDR3 sequence (DNA): TGTGCCAGCAGCCCAGTGGCGGTACAAATGAATGGCTACACCTTC. It specifies CASSPVAVQMNGYTF.

The CDR3 region is CASSQDWGDSTSGNTIYF. CDR3 sequence (DNA): TGTGCCAGCAGCCAAGATTGGGGGGACAGTACCTCTGGAAACACCATATATTTT. The rearrangement links TRBV4-2 to TRBJ1-3; 7 bases are a match to TRBD1. Germline loops: CDR1 LGHNA, CDR2 YNFKEQ. This CDR3 has 18 amino acids. The V segment lost 0 bases and the J segment 0 bases; nucleotides outside the gene matches: 8.

The chain uses TRBV29-1 and TRBJ1-4, with D tentatively TRBD1 (5 bases). V shed 2 bases and J shed 14 bases, with 12 bases lying between them. CDR1 SQVTM and CDR2 ANQGSEA come from the germline V gene. The CDR3 runs to 11 residues. This chain's CDR3 is CSVESTGFLFF. The CDR3 DNA sequence: TGCAGCGTTGAATCCACAGGATTCCTGTTTTTT.

CDR3 in DNA: TGTGCCAGCATGGCTTCCGGGACAGGGAGCAATCAGCCCCAGCATTTT. Protein: CASMASGTGSNQPQHF. The chain links TRBV6-6 to TRBJ1-5, with 9 bases that match TRBD1. Trimming at V came to 7 bases and at J to 1 base, leaving 8 bases not matched to a gene. Germline values: CDR1 MNHNY, CDR2 SVGAGI (reference sequence). The CDR3 has 16 residues.

The chain employs TRBV19 and TRBJ2-2; 12 positions match TRBD2. The CDR3 runs to 16 residues. Germline V CDR1 and CDR2: LNHDA, SQIVND (reference sequence). V dropped 10 bases and J dropped 0; count of bases not matched to a gene: 6. CDR3 DNA: TGTGCCACCCGGCGACTAGCGGGAGCGAACACCGGGGAGCTGTTTTTT. It is translated as CATRRLAGANTGELFF.

The V call is TRBV4-1, the J call TRBJ2-7, with a possible D match to TRBD1 (6 bases). Per germline, CDR1 MGHRA and CDR2 YSYEKL. The V end was cut by 3 bases, the J end by 1 base, with 10 bases between. This CDR3 comprises 14 residues. CDR3 in amino acids: CASSQIGQSYEQYF. CDR3 sequence (DNA): TGCGCCAGCAGCCAGATCGGACAGTCCTACGAGCAGTACTTC.

The chain uses TRBV27 and TRBJ2-2; D not certain. Germline V gene sequence: CDR1 MNHEY, CDR2 SMNVEV (reference sequence). This CDR3 contains 13 residues. Deletions cut 3 bases from V and 6 bases from J, with 8 bases between. The CDR3 is CASSFMESGELFF. CDR3 nucleotide sequence: TGTGCCAGCAGTTTTATGGAGTCCGGGGAGCTGTTTTTT.

J is TRBJ2-1 and V is TRBV9; D gene ambiguous. Deletions cut 0 bases from V and 9 bases from J, with 10 bases between. The V gene's germline CDR1 is SGDLS and CDR2 YYNGEE. The CDR3 has 13 amino acids. The CDR3 nucleotides read TGTGCCAGCAGCGTAGACAGTAATAGTGAGCAGTTCTTC. This codes for CASSVDSNSEQFF.

The chain combines TRBV19 with TRBJ2-5; 7 positions agree with TRBD1. The trim removed 5 bases at V and 3 bases at J, leaving 12 bases unmatched. The germline CDR1 and CDR2 sequences are LNHDA and SQIVND (reference sequence). This CDR3 comprises 16 residues. As DNA, the CDR3 is TGTGCCAGTAGTCCGAGACAGGGCCCGACCAAAGAGACCCAGTACTTC. It is translated as CASSPRQGPTKETQYF.

V and J are TRBV9 and TRBJ2-5; the match to TRBD2 covers 10 bases. In germline, CDR1 is SGDLS, CDR2 YYNGEE. Germline trimming cut 0 bases from V and 4 bases from J; bases unmatched to any gene: 6. This CDR3 has 16 residues. CDR3 DNA: TGTGCCAGCAGCGTAGGGAGCGGGGGGGCAGCAGAGACCCAGTACTTC. Translated: CASSVGSGGAAETQYF.

The chain joins TRBV9 to TRBJ2-7, with TRBD1 matching over 11 bases. Germline V gene lookup returns CDR1 SGDLS and CDR2 YYNGEE. Trimming took 4 bases from V and 4 from J; bases not matched to a gene: 10. CDR3 size: 16 residues. As DNA, the CDR3 is TGTGCCAGCAGCCCGGGACAGGGGGTTTGGATGTACGAGCAGTACTTC. As protein: CASSPGQGVWMYEQYF.

V and J are TRBV29-1 and TRBJ1-1, with no clear D. V shed 1 base and J shed 0 bases, with 6 bases lying between them. From germline, CDR1 is SQVTM and CDR2 ANQGSEA. The CDR3 runs 13 residues. CDR3 sequence (DNA): TGCAGCGTTGAAGTCGGGGTGAACACTGAAGCTTTCTTT. Translating it yields CSVEVGVNTEAFF. Filled out from reference TRBV29-1 and TRBJ1-1, the complete variable domain reads SAVISQKPSRDICQRGTSLTIQCQVDSQVTMMFWYRQQPGQSLTLIATANQGSEATYESGFVIDKFPISRPNLTFSTLTVSNMSPEDSSIYLCSVEVGVNTEAFFGQGTRLTVV.

The V gene is TRBV12-5, the J gene TRBJ1-2; 11 nucleotides match TRBD1. CDR1 is LGHNT and CDR2 is FRNRAP in the germline V gene. This CDR3 is built from 16 residues. V was clipped by 4 bases and J by 8 bases; unmatched bases: 12. CDR3 DNA: TGTGCTAGTGGTTCGTTCAACCGGGACAGGGGGAAGGGCTACACCTTC. Translation gives CASGSFNRDRGKGYTF.

This chain connects TRBV25-1 to TRBJ2-5, with 7 bases aligning to TRBD1. The germline V gene has CDR1 MGHDK and CDR2 SYGVNS. With V trimmed by 2 bases and J by 5 bases, 14 bases remained unmatched. The CDR3 is made up of 17 amino acids. This CDR3 reads CASSEKRWPGGKETQYF. CDR3 DNA: TGTGCCAGCAGTGAAAAAAGATGGCCAGGGGGAAAGGAGACCCAGTACTTC. The full variable domain, its missing parts supplied by reference TRBV25-1 and TRBJ2-5, is EADIYQTPRYLVIGTGKKITLECSQTMGHDKMYWYQQDPGMELHLIHYSYGVNSTEKGDLSSESTVSRIRTEHFPLTLESARPSHTSQYLCASSEKRWPGGKETQYFGPGTRLLVL.

The V and J genes are TRBV7-2 and TRBJ2-7; D is ambiguous. Germline-derived CDR1 and CDR2 are SGHTA and FQGNSA. Trimming cost V 5 bases and J 3 bases, with 5 bases left between them. The CDR3 is 11 residues long. CDR3 region: CASSHGYEQYF. CDR3 nucleotide sequence: TGTGCCAGCAGCCACGGCTACGAGCAGTACTTC.

The V gene is TRBV19, the J gene TRBJ2-2; no definite D call. V gave up 1 base and J gave up 3 bases, with 9 bases separating them. Germline V gene data show CDR1 as LNHDA and CDR2 as SQIVND (reference sequence). This CDR3 has 15 amino acids. CDR3 DNA sequence: TGTGCCAGTAGTATAGCCAGGTGGGACACCGGGGAGCTGTTTTTT. This sequence encodes CASSIARWDTGELFF.

V usage is TRBV27 and J usage is TRBJ1-1; the match to TRBD1 covers 8 bases. J gave up 5 bases and V 6 bases, and 5 bases lay outside the gene matches. This CDR3 has 13 residues. Germline V CDR1 and CDR2: MNHEY, SMNVEV (reference sequence). CDR3 nucleotides: TGTGCCAGCAGGGACAGGGTGGCGACTGAAGCTTTCTTT. It is translated as CASRDRVATEAFF.

This sequence joins TRBV10-3 and TRBJ1-1; D unclear. Germline V gives CDR1 ENHRY, CDR2 SYGVKD. V shed 4 bases and J shed 0 bases, with 6 bases lying between them. This CDR3 has 13 amino acids. The CDR3 coding sequence is TGTGCCATCAGTGCTACAGTGAACACTGAAGCTTTCTTT. As protein: CAISATVNTEAFF.

This chain joins TRBV6-1 and TRBJ1-2; D unclear. Germline CDR1 reads MNHNS; CDR2 reads SASEGT. The length of the CDR3 is 13 residues. Trimming stripped 2 bases from V and 4 bases from J, with 8 bases between. The CDR3 DNA reads TGTGCCAGCAGTGAACAAGGAGTCTATGGCTACACCTTC. Translating it yields CASSEQGVYGYTF.

V usage is TRBV5-1 and J usage is TRBJ2-1; 13 bases are a match to TRBD2. V lost 4 bases to trimming and J lost 7 bases; unmatched junction nucleotides: 5. The CDR3 consists of 15 residues. CDR1 is SGHRS and CDR2 is YFSETQ in the germline V gene. The CDR3 is CASSAGTSGANEQFF. The DNA of the CDR3 is TGCGCCAGCAGCGCCGGGACTAGCGGGGCTAATGAGCAGTTCTTC.

The chain is built from TRBV7-8 and TRBJ1-2, with TRBD1 as a possible D gene (6 bases). Deletions cut 7 bases from V and 4 bases from J, with 16 bases between. The CDR3 has 14 residues. Germline assignment: CDR1 SGHVS and CDR2 FQNEAQ. For the CDR3, the DNA is TGTGCCAGCACCAACTTAGGCAGGGGCTATGGCTACACCTTC. Amino acids: CASTNLGRGYGYTF. The variable domain in full, completed from reference TRBV7-8 and TRBJ1-2, reads GAGVSQSPRYKVAKRGQDVALRCDPISGHVSLFWYQQALGQGPEFLTYFQNEAQLDKSGLPSDRFFAERPEGSVSTLKIQRTQQEDSAVYLCASTNLGRGYGYTFGSGTRLTVV.

This chain joins TRBV6-1 and TRBJ1-1; D is ambiguous. The CDR3 has 13 residues. Germline values: CDR1 MNHNS, CDR2 SASEGT. Trimming took off 1 base at V and 5 bases at J, with 8 bases between the two ends. The DNA for the CDR3 is TGTGCCAGCAGTGAAGGGTTGCGTACTGAAGCTTTCTTT. This codes for CASSEGLRTEAFF.

The rearrangement links TRBV5-6 to TRBJ2-2, with D maybe TRBD1 (6 bases). This CDR3 is built from 15 residues. Per germline, CDR1 SGHDT and CDR2 YYEEEE. V was trimmed by 8 bases and J by 5 bases, leaving 19 bases between them. The CDR3 DNA reads TGTGCCAGTCATAGAGAGTGGGGGCGGACCGGGGAGCTGTTTTTT. This sequence encodes CASHREWGRTGELFF.